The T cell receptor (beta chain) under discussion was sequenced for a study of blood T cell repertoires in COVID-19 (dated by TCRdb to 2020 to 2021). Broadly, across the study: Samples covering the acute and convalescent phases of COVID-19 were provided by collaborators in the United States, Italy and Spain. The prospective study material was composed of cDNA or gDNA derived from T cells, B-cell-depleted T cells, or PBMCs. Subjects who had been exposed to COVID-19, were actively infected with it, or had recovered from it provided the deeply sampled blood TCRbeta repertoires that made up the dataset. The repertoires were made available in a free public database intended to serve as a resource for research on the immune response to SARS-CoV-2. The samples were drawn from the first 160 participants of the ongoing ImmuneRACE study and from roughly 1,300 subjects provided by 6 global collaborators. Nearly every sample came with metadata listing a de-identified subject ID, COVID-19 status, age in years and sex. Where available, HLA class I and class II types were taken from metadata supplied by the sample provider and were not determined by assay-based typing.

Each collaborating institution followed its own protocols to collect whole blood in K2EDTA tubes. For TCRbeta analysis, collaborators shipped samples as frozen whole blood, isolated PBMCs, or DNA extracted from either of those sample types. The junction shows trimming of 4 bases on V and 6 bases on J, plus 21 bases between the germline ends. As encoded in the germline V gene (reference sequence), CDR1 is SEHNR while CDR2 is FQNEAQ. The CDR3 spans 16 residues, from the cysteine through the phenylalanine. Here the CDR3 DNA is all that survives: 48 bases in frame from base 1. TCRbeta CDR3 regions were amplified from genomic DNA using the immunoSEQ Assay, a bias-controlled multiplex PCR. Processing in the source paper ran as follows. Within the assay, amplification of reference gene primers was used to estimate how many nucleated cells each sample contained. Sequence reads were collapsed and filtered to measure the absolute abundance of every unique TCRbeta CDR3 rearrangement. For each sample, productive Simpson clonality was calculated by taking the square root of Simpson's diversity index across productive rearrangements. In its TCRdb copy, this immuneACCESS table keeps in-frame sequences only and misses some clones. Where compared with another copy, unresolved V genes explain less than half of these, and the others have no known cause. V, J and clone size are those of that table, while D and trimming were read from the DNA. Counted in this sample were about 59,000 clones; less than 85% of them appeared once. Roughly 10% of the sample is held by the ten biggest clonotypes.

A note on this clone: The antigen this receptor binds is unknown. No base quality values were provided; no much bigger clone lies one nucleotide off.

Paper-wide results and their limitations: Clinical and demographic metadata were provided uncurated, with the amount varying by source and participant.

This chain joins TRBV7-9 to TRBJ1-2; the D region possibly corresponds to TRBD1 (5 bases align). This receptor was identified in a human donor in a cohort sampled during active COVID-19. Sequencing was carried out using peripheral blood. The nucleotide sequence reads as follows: TGTGCCAGCAGCTCCTGGGACGGGGGTTTGAATAATGGCTACACCTTC. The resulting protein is CASSSWDGGLNNGYTF.